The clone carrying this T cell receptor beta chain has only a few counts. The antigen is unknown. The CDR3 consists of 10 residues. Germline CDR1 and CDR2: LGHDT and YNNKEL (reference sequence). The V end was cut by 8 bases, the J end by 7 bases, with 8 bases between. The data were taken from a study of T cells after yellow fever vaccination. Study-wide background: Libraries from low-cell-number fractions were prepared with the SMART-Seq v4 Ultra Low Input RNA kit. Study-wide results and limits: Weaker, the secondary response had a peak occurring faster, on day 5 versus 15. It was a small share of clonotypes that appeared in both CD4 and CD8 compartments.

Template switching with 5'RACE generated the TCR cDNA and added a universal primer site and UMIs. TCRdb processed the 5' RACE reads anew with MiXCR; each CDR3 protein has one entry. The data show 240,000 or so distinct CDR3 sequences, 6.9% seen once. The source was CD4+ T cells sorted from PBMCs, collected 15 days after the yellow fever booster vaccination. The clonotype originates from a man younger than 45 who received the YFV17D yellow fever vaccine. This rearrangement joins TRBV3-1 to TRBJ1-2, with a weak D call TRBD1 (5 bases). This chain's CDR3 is CASGDVGYTF. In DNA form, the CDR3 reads TGTGCCAGCGGGGACGTTGGCTACACCTTC.